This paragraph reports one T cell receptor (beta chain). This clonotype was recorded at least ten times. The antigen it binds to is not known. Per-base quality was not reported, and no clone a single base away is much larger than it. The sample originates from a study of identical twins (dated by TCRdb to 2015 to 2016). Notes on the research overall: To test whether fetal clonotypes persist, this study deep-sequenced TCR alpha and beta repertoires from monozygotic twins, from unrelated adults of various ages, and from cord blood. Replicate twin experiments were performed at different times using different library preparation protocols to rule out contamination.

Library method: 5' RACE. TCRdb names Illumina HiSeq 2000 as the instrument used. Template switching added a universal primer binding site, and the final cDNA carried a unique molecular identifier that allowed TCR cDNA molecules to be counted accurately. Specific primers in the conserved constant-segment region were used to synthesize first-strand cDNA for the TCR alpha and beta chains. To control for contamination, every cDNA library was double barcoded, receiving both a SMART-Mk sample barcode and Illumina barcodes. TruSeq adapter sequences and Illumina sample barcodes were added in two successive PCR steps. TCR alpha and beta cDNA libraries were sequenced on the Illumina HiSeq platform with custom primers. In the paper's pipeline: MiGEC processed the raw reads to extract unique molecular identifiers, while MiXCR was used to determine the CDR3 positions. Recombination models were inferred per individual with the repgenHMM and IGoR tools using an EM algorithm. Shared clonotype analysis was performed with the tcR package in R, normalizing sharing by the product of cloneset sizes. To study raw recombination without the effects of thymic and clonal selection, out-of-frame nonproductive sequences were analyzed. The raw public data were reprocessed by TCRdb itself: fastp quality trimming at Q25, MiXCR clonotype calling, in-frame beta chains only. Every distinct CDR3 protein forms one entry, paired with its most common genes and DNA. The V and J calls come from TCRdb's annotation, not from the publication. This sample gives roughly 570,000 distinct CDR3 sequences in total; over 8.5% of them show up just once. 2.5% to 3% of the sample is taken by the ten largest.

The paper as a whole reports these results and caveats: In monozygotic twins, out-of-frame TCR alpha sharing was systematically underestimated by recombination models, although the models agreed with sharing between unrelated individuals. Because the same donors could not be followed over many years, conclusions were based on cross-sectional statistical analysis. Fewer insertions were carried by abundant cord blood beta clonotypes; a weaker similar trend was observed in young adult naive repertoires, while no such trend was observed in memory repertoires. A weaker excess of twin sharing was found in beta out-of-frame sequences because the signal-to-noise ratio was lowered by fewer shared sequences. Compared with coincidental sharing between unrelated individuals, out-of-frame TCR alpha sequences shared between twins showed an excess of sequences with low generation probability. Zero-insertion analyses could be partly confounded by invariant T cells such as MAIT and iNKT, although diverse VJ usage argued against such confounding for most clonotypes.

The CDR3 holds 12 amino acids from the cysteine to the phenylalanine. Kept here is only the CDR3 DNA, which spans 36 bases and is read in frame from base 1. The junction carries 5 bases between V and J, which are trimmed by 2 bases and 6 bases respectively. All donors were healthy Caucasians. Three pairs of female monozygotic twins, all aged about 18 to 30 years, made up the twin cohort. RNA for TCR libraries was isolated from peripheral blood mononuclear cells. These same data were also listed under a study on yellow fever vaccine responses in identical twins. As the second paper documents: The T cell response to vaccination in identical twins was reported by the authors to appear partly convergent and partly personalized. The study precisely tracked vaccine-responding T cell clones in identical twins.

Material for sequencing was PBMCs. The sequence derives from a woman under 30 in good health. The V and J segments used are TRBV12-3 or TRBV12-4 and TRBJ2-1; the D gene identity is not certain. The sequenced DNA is TGTGCCAGCAGTTTAACTTTCAATGAGCAGTTCTTC. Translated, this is CASSLTFNEQFF.